A single sample is the source of the 26 T cell receptor beta chains below, sequenced in a study of graft-versus-host responses after intestinal transplantation. Repertoires were generated with immunoSEQ multiplex PCR, while TCRdb's copy carries only in-frame clones and drops some. The data show tens of thousands of clones, with around nine tenths seen just once and roughly 6% held by the top ten. These receptors' targets are unknown. The sample here was unstimulated CD8+ T cells sorted from spleen or lymph node cells, taken before intestinal transplant. The receptors come from a human donor who received an intestinal transplant.

The chain uses TRBV5-6 and TRBJ1-4; perhaps TRBD1 as D (6 bases). The V end was cut by 3 bases, the J end by 0 bases, with 15 bases between. The CDR3 loop spans 17 amino acids. Germline V CDR1 and CDR2: SGHDT, YYEEEE. CDR3 nucleotides: TGTGCCAGCAGCTCTATCGCCCAGGGGACAACTAATGAAAAACTGTTTTTT. It yields the protein CASSSIAQGTTNEKLFF.

Comment on this clone: Mismatch with germline at one junction end may stem from a read error. The chain combines TRBV9 with TRBJ2-2; TRBD1 matches 10 bases. CDR3 length equals 16 residues. CDR1 is SGDLS, CDR2 YYNGEE, per germline. This chain's CDR3 is CARSVGDRGSAGELFF. CDR3 coding DNA: TGTGCCCGCAGCGTGGGGGACAGGGGAAGTGCCGGGGAGCTGTTTTTT.

DNA for the CDR3: TGTGCCAGCAGCACCCCCGCCCAACCGGGCTACGGAAACTACGAGCAGTACTTC. Translated, it gives CASSTPAQPGYGNYEQYF. The genes are TRBV7-2 and TRBJ2-7; D is unclear. Trimming stripped 5 bases from V and 3 bases from J, with 26 bases between. Germline V gives CDR1 SGHTA, CDR2 FQGNSA. The CDR3 has 18 residues.

This sequence joins TRBV19 and TRBJ2-7, with 7 bases matching TRBD1. CDR3 size: 13 residues. CDR1 is LNHDA and CDR2 is SQIVND in the germline V gene (reference sequence). With 10 bases clipped from V and 0 bases from J, the junction kept 6 bases outside the gene matches. The CDR3 region has the DNA TGTGCCACAAGAGACAGGGTCTCCTACGAGCAGTACTTC. Amino acid sequence: CATRDRVSYEQYF.

The chain employs TRBV27 and TRBJ1-2; D uncertain. Germline loops: CDR1 MNHEY, CDR2 SMNVEV (reference sequence). Deletions cut 5 bases from V and 1 base from J, with 17 bases between. This CDR3 spans 16 amino acids. The CDR3 spells CASSPSPIANNYGYTF. The CDR3 region has the DNA TGTGCCAGCAGTCCCTCGCCCATAGCTAATAACTATGGCTACACCTTC.

The chain has TRBV7-9 and TRBJ2-7; D possibly uses TRBD1 or TRBD2 (5 bases each). The CDR3 runs 14 residues. Looked up from germline, CDR1 is SEHNR and CDR2 is FQNEAQ (reference sequence). With 3 bases removed from V and 3 bases from J, the gap between germline ends came to 12 bases. The DNA of the CDR3 is TGTGCCAGCAGCTTCGGCCCTGGGGGCTACGAGCAGTACTTC. This encodes CASSFGPGGYEQYF.

The V and J genes are TRBV10-3 and TRBJ2-7; 7 nucleotides agree with TRBD2. Germline V gives CDR1 ENHRY, CDR2 SYGVKD. The CDR3 totals 13 residues. The V gene end was trimmed by 8 bases and the J gene end by 4 bases; junction bases not matched to a gene: 8. The CDR3 bases are TGTGCCATCGCGGACCAGCGGGGATACGAGCAGTACTTC. It is translated as CAIADQRGYEQYF.

The rearrangement links TRBV29-1 to TRBJ2-1; D is undetermined. This CDR3 has 10 residues. Germline-derived CDR1 and CDR2 are SQVTM and ANQGSEA. Deletions cut 4 bases from V and 7 bases from J, with 5 bases between. CDR3 coding DNA: TGCAGCGTTGGAATTAATGAGCAGTTCTTC. It translates to CSVGINEQFF.

The rearrangement uses TRBV4-2 and TRBJ1-1; no reliable D call. The germline V gene encodes CDR1 LGHNA and CDR2 YNFKEQ. V was trimmed by 4 bases and J by 1 base, leaving 4 bases between them. This CDR3 contains 12 residues. The CDR3 bases are TGTGCCAGCAGCCCCTCGAACACTGAAGCTTTCTTT. Translating gives CASSPSNTEAFF.

The rearrangement uses TRBV5-6 and TRBJ2-7; no clear D. There are 14 residues in the CDR3. Trimming took 0 bases from V and 2 from J, leaving 9 bases between them. Per the germline V gene, CDR1 is SGHDT and CDR2 is YYEEEE. CDR3 amino acids: CASSLGVEAYEQYF. In DNA form, the CDR3 reads TGTGCCAGCAGCTTGGGGGTAGAAGCCTACGAGCAGTACTTC.

The chain is built from TRBV5-1 and TRBJ2-7; no reliable D call. The germline gives CDR1 SGHRS, CDR2 YFSETQ. V lost 0 bases and J lost 3, with 7 bases in between. This CDR3 has 13 amino acids. The DNA for the CDR3 is TGCGCCAGCAGCTTGGTATCTAGCTACGAGCAGTACTTC. Its protein product is CASSLVSSYEQYF.

V and J are TRBV7-3 and TRBJ2-5; D gene uncertain. Trimming took 1 base from V and 4 from J, leaving 13 bases between them. Germline CDR1 is SGHTA and CDR2 is FQGTGA. This CDR3 is built from 15 residues. Here the CDR3 DNA reads TGTGCCAGCAGCTTAAGCGGTGAAGTTTCAGAGACCCAGTACTTC. It specifies CASSLSGEVSETQYF.

This chain links TRBV6-6 with TRBJ2-7, with D tentatively TRBD2 (6 bases). V was cut by 6 bases and J by 1 base, with 7 bases left in between. Germline CDR1 MNHNY, CDR2 SVGAGI (reference sequence). CDR3 length: 12 amino acids. Written as DNA, the CDR3 is TGTGCCAGCAGCGGGGGTTCCTACGAGCAGTACTTC. Amino acid sequence: CASSGGSYEQYF.

In this sample, this clone turned up once. The rearrangement joins TRBV27 to TRBJ2-7; D ambiguous. V lost 6 bases, J lost 0 bases, and 9 bases lay in between. The V gene's germline CDR1 is MNHEY and CDR2 SMNVEV (reference sequence). The CDR3 extends over 13 amino acids. Here the CDR3 DNA reads TGTGCCAGCAGCCAACATTACTCCTACGAGCAGTACTTC. This gives the protein CASSQHYSYEQYF.

This clone was recorded once. The chain employs TRBV23-1 and TRBJ2-7; tentatively, D is TRBD2 (6 bases). TRBV23-1 is identified as an open reading frame with a role that is uncertain. V gave up 0 bases and J gave up 2 bases, with 8 bases separating them. This CDR3 region has 14 residues. The CDR3 nucleotides are TGCGCCAGCAGTCAATCGGAGCGGGCCTACGAGCAGTACTTC. Its translation: CASSQSERAYEQYF.

The chain joins TRBV28 to TRBJ2-7; TRBD1 is a possible D gene (5 bases). CDR3 length: 12 residues. Germline assignment: CDR1 MDHEN and CDR2 SYDVKM. V was clipped by 3 bases and J by 5 bases, with 8 bases between them. CDR3 DNA: TGTGCCAGCAGTTTGTCAGGGAACGAGCAGTACTTC. It codes for CASSLSGNEQYF.

J is TRBJ1-5 and V is TRBV2, with 7 bases fitting TRBD1. This CDR3 region has 15 residues. Germline values: CDR1 SNHLY, CDR2 FYNNEI. The junction had 8 bases not matched to a gene; V was cut back by 8 bases and J by 1 base. The CDR3 DNA is TGTGCCAGCCGGGACAGCTCATACAGCAATCAGCCCCAGCATTTT. Translated, it gives CASRDSSYSNQPQHF.

The rearrangement joins TRBV12-5 to TRBJ2-1; 8 bases map to TRBD2. Unmatched junction bases numbered 11, after V lost 7 bases and J lost 6 bases. This CDR3 has 15 residues. Germline CDR1 and CDR2: LGHNT and FRNRAP. The CDR3 bases are TGTGCTAGTGCCACAATCGGGGGGGCCTCCAATGAGCAGTTCTTC. This translates into CASATIGGASNEQFF.

V gene TRBV10-2 combines with J gene TRBJ1-5; TRBD1 aligns across 8 bases. Germline V gives CDR1 WSHSY, CDR2 SAAADI. The V and J ends lost 6 bases and 7 bases, in that order; junction bases with no gene match: 11. CDR3 size: 15 residues. The DNA for the CDR3 is TGCGCCAGCAGCAAGGACAGGGAGTGGAACCAGCCCCAGCATTTT. It specifies CASSKDREWNQPQHF.

This chain uses TRBV11-2 with TRBJ2-3, with D unclear. Trimming stripped 1 base from V and 2 bases from J, with 13 bases between. CDR3 size: 16 residues. Looked up from germline, CDR1 is SGHAT and CDR2 is FQNNGV. The CDR3 reads CASSLVGRAPTDTQYF. In DNA, the CDR3 is TGTGCCAGCAGCTTAGTTGGCCGGGCTCCCACAGATACGCAGTATTTT. Full variable domain (outside the CDR3, taken from reference TRBV11-2 and TRBJ2-3): EAGVAQSPRYKIIEKRQSVAFWCNPISGHATLYWYQQILGQGPKLLIQFQNNGVVDDSQLPKDRFSAERLKGVDSTLKIQPAKLEDSAVYLCASSLVGRAPTDTQYFGPGTRLTVL.

The chain recombines TRBV28 with TRBJ2-7, with 10 bases that match TRBD1. The trim removed 11 bases at V and 0 bases at J, leaving 13 bases unmatched. The germline V gene has CDR1 MDHEN and CDR2 SYDVKM. The CDR3 runs 16 residues. CDR3 bases: TGTGCCGCCACAACCGACAGGGGGCTAGACTCCTACGAGCAGTACTTC. Amino acid sequence: CAATTDRGLDSYEQYF.

DNA for the CDR3: TGTGCCAGCAGCCCGGATTCCACGACGGATGAAAAACTGTTTTTT. This translates into CASSPDSTTDEKLFF. This chain connects TRBV5-4 to TRBJ1-4; D unresolved. The V gene lost 4 bases and the J gene lost 6 bases, with 16 bases spanning the gap. CDR1 is SGHNT, CDR2 YYREEE, per germline (reference sequence). The CDR3 length is 15 residues. The whole variable domain, remainder taken from reference TRBV5-4 and TRBJ1-4, is ETGVTQSPTHLIKTRGQQVTLRCSSQSGHNTVSWYQQALGQGPQFIFQYYREEENGRGNFPPRFSGLQFPNYSSELNVNALELDDSALYLCASSPDSTTDEKLFFGSGTQLSVL.

CDR3 DNA sequence: TGTGCCAGCAGACCGGGACTAGCGGGAGCGTCCTACGAGCAGTACTTC. It specifies CASRPGLAGASYEQYF. The chain has TRBV2 and TRBJ2-7; 14 nucleotides line up with TRBD2. The J segment lost 1 base and the V segment lost 6 bases, leaving 5 bases of the junction unmatched. The CDR3 is 16 residues long. Germline V gene sequence: CDR1 SNHLY, CDR2 FYNNEI. The whole variable domain, remainder taken from reference TRBV2 and TRBJ2-7, is EPEVTQTPSHQVTQMGQEVILRCVPISNHLYFYWYRQILGQKVEFLVSFYNNEISEKSEIFDDQFSVERPDGSNFTLKIRSTKLEDSAMYFCASRPGLAGASYEQYFGPGTRLTVT.

V is TRBV14 and J is TRBJ2-3, with D uncertain. The CDR3 sequence is 16 residues long. CDR1 SGHDN and CDR2 FVKESK come from the germline V gene. V was pared by 2 bases and J by 0 bases, with 12 bases between. The CDR3 protein is CASSQSFYASTDTQYF. CDR3 sequence (DNA): TGTGCCAGCAGCCAATCGTTCTACGCTAGCACAGATACGCAGTATTTT.

The V call is TRBV7-2, the J call TRBJ1-4, with D uncertain. Between the trimmed V and J ends, which lost 1 base and 6 bases, there was a span of 12 bases. CDR1 and CDR2 (germline): SGHTA, FQGNSA. The CDR3 spans 15 residues. Here the CDR3 DNA reads TGTGCCAGCAGCTTAGGGGCAGCCCGGGATGAAAAACTGTTTTTT. Protein product: CASSLGAARDEKLFF.

The V gene is TRBV6-1, the J gene TRBJ1-2, with 7 bases aligning to TRBD1. The CDR3 extends over 15 amino acids. J lost 1 base, V lost 3 bases, and 5 bases had no gene match. CDR1 is MNHNS, CDR2 SASEGT, per germline. The CDR3 nucleotides read TGTGCCAGCAGTGAGTACAGGGGCGATAACTATGGCTACACCTTC. It specifies CASSEYRGDNYGYTF.